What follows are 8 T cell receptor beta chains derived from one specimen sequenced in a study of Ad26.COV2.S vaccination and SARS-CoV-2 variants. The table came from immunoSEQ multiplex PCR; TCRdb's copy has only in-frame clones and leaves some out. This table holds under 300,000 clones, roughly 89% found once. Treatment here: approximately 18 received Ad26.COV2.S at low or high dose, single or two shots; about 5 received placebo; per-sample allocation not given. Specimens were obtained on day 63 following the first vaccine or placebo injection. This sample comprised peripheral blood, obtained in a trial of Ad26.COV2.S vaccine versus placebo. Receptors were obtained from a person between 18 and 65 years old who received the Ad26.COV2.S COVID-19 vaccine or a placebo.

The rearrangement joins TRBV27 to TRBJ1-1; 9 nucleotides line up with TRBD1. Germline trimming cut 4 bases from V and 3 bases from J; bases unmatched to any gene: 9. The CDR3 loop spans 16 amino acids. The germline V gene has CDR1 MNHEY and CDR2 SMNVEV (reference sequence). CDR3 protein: CASSSYRGRRDTEAFF. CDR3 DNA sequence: TGTGCCAGCAGTTCCTACAGGGGGCGCCGGGACACTGAAGCTTTCTTT.

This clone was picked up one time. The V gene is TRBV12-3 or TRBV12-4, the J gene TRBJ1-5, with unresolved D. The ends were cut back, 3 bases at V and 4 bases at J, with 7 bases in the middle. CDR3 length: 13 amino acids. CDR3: CASSFIGNQPQHF. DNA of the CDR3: TGTGCCAGCAGTTTTATCGGGAATCAGCCCCAGCATTTT.

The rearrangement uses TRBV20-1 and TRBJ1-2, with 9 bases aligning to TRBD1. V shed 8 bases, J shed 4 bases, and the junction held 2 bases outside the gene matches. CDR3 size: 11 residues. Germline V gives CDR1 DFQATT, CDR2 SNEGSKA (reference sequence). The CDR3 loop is CSPTGGYGYTF. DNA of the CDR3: TGCAGTCCGACAGGGGGCTATGGCTACACCTTC.

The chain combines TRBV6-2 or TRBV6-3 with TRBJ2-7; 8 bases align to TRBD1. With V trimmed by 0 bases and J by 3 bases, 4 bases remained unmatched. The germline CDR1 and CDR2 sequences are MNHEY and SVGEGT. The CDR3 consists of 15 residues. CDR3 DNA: TGTGCCAGCAGTTACTCGGAGGACAGGGTCTACGAGCAGTACGTC. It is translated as CASSYSEDRVYEQYV.

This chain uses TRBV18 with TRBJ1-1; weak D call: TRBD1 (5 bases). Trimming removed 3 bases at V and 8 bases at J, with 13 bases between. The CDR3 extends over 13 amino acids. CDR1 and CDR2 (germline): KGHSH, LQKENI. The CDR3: CASSPRGTREAFF. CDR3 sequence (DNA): TGTGCCAGCTCACCTCGCGGGACGCGGGAAGCTTTCTTT.

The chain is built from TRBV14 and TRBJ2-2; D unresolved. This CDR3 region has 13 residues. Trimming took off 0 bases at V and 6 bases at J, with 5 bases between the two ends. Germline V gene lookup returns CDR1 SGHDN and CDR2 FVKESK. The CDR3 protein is CASSQDWAGELFF. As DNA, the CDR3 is TGTGCCAGCAGCCAAGACTGGGCCGGGGAGCTGTTTTTT. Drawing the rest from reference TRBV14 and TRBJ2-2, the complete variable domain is EAGVTQFPSHSVIEKGQTVTLRCDPISGHDNLYWYRRVMGKEIKFLLHFVKESKQDESGMPNNRFLAERTGGTYSTLKVQPAELEDSGVYFCASSQDWAGELFFGEGSRLTVL.

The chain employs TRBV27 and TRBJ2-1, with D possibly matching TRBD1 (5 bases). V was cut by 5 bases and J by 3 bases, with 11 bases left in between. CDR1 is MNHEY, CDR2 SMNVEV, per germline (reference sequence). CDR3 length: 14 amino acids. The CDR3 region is CASSPQTVYNEQFF. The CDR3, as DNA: TGTGCCAGCAGTCCCCAGACAGTCTACAATGAGCAGTTCTTC.

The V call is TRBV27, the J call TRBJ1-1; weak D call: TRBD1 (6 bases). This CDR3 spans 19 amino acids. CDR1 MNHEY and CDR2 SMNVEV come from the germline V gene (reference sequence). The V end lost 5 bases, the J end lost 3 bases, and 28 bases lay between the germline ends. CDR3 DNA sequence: TGTGCCAGCAGTCCCATCAATTCCGGGGGCTCCGGTTGGGACACTGAAGCTTTCTTT. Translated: CASSPINSGGSGWDTEAFF.